What follows is one TCR beta chain and its context. Its antigen is still unknown. This specimen belongs to a study of Ad26.COV2.S vaccination and SARS-CoV-2 variants. Across the study: Enrollment placed the donor in the COV1001 Ad26.COV2.S trial arm. Study results and limitations: Researchers cautioned that TCR breadth and depth analyses may have underestimated total T cell responses. Vaccine recipients posted higher spike-specific TCR breadth than their placebo counterparts.

In germline, CDR1 is SGHTA, CDR2 FQGTGA. This CDR3 contains 15 residues. V lost 1 base and J 2 bases, leaving 11 bases between the germline ends. The repertoire was sequenced with immunoSEQ multiplex PCR; TCRdb's copy has only in-frame clones and lacks some. The table records about 680,000 clones, roughly 90% of them present only once. Regarding treatment: roughly 19 received Ad26.COV2.S at low or high dose, single or two shots; five or six received placebo; per-sample allocation not given. The samples were gathered on day 63 after the first injection of vaccine or placebo. Ad26.COV2.S expressed prefusion-stabilized spike from the original Wuhan strain.

This clonotype was obtained from a person between 18 and 65 years old who received the Ad26.COV2.S COVID-19 vaccine or a placebo. This rearrangement joins TRBV7-3 to TRBJ2-5, with D tentatively TRBD1 (5 bases). The source material was peripheral blood, sampled in a trial of Ad26.COV2.S vaccine versus placebo. This chain's CDR3 is CASSLSGSGQETQYF. For the CDR3, the DNA is TGTGCCAGCAGCTTAAGTGGGTCAGGGCAAGAGACCCAGTACTTC.